The rows below give T cell receptor beta chains drawn from one sample of a study of OX40 agonist ivuxolimab in advanced cancers. TCRdb keeps only in-frame clones here, not all; method: immunoSEQ multiplex PCR. Among 83,000 or so clones listed, 80% to 90% were seen once. The sample here was CD4+ or CD8+ T cells sorted from blood, taken in a trial of the OX40 agonist ivuxolimab. The origin of the receptors is an adult with an advanced solid tumor such as melanoma, head and neck, liver or kidney cancer. Both conserved end residues are part of each CDR3. A D gene is named only where the DNA matches it firmly. Expanded clones get a size class; other rows say once, few or many, or leave the size out.

d_gene	abundance	v_gene	j_gene	CDR3aa	CDR3nt
TRBD1	few	TRBV10-2	TRBJ1-1	CATVRTGQDTEAFF	TGCGCCACCGTCCGGACAGGACAAGACACTGAAGCTTTCTTT
TRBD1	.	TRBV27	TRBJ1-4	CASRQGATNEKLFF	TGTGCCAGCAGACAGGGGGCAACTAATGAAAAACTGTTTTTT
.	.	TRBV10-3	TRBJ1-2	CAISAVRIGYTF	TGTGCCATCAGTGCCGTCCGGATCGGCTACACCTTC
.	few	TRBV2	TRBJ1-3	CASSYGNTIYF	TGTGCCAGCTCTTACGGAAACACCATATATTTT
.	.	TRBV28	TRBJ2-1	CASSPRRPIPNEQFF	TGTGCCAGCAGCCCAAGACGGCCTATTCCCAATGAGCAGTTCTTC
TRBD2	.	TRBV5-1	TRBJ2-3	CASKAGESTDTQYF	TGCGCCAGCAAGGCGGGGGAAAGCACAGATACGCAGTATTTT
.	.	TRBV5-6	TRBJ2-2	CASSYRPLNTGELFF	TGTGCCAGCAGCTACCGACCCCTGAACACCGGGGAGCTGTTTTTT
TRBD2	.	TRBV28	TRBJ2-5	CASSPGTSGEETQYF	TGTGCCAGCAGTCCTGGGACTAGCGGGGAAGAGACCCAGTACTTC
.	.	TRBV18	TRBJ1-5	CASSPPKNGLGGNQPQHF	TGTGCCAGCTCACCACCGAAAAACGGACTTGGGGGCAATCAGCCCCAGCATTTT
.	.	TRBV9	TRBJ2-5	CASSSVPTGQETQYF	TGTGCCAGCAGCTCCGTCCCCACAGGACAAGAGACCCAGTACTTC